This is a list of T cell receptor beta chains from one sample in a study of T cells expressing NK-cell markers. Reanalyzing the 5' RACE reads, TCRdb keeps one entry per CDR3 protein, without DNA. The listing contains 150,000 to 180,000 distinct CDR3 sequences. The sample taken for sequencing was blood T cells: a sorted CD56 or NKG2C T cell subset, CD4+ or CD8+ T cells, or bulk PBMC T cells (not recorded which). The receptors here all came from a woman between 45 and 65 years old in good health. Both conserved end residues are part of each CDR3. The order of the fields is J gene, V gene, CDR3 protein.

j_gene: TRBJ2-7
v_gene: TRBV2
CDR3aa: CASMGDTSYEQYF

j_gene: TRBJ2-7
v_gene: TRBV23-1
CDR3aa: CASSQASGRSYEQYF

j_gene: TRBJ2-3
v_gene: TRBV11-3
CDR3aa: CASSFDSGSSDTQYF

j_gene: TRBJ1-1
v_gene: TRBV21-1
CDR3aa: CASSKPRGLGAEAFF

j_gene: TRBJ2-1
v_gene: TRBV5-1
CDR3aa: CASSLGVSSDNEQFF

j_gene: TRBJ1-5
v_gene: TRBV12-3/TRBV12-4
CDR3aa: CASSGTGGAQPQHF

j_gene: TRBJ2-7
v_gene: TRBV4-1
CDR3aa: CASSQALAGRGEQYF

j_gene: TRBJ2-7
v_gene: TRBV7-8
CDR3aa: CASSLWGGPGGEQYF

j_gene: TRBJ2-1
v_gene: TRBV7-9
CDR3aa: CASTLGGGNEQFF

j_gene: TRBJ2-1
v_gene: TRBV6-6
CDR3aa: CASSYTLPSGSYNEQFF

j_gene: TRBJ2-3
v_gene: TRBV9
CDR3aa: CASSSGLVMDTQYF

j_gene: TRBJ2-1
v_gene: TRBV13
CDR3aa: CASSPIADSSYNEQFF

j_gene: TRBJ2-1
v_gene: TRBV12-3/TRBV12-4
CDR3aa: CASSPREGANNEQFF

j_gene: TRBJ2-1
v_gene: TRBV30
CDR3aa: CAWSENVHEQFF

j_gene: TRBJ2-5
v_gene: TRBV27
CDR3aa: CASSLLGGNQETQYF

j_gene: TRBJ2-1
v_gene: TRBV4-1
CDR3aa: CASSQRDRWEQFF

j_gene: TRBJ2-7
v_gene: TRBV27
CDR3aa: CASSPRTALSSYEQYF

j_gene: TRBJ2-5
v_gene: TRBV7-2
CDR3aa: CASSLFETQYF

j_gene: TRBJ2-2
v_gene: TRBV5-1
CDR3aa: CASSPKINTGELFF

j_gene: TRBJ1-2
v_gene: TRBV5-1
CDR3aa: CASSDSGGDYGYTF

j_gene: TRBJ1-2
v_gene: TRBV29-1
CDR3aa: CSVDGGQALNYGYTF

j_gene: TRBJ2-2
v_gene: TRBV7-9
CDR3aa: CASSFIRGMRSTGELFF

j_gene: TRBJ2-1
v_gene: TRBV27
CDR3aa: CASTTSVYNEQFF

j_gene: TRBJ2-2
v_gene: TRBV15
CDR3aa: CATSRVGSGNANTGELFF

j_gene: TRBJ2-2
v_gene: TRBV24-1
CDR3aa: CATSRPGSNTGELFF

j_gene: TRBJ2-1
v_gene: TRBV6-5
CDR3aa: CASSSRIYNEQFF

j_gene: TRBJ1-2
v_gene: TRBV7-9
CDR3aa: CASSFLPEEKPNYGYTF

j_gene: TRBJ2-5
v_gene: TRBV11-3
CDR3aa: CASVGGQETQYF

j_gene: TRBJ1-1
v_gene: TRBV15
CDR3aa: CATSGTGGLEAFF

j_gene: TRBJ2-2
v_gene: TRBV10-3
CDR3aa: CAISESTPSGGELFF

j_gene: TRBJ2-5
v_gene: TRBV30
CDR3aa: CAWSVTGKETQYF

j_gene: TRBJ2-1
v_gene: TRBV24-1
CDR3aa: CATSDPRSTYNEQFF

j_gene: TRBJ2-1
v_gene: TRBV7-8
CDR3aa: CASSQTRYNEQFF

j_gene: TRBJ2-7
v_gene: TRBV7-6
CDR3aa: CASSLVVRVYEQYF

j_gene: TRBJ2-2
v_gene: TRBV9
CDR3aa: CASRHAAGADTGELFF

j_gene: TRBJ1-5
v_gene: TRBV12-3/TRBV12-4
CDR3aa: CASRPNYREAQHF

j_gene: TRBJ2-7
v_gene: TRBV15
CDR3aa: CATGEGSGVYEQYF

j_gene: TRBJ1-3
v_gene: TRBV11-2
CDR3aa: CASSSSWGNTIYF

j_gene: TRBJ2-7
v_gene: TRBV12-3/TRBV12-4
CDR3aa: CASSPQGPRYEQYF